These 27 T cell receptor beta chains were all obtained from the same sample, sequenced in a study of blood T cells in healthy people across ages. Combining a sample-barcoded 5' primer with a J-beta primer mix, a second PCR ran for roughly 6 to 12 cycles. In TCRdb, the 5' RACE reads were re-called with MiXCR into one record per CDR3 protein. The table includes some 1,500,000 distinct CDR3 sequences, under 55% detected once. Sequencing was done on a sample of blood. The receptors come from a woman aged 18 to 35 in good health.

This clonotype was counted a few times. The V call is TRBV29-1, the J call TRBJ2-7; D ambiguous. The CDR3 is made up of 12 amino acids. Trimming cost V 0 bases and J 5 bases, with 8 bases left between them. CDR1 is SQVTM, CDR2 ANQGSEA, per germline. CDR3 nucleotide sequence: TGCAGCGTTGAAGATCTTCGGGACGAGCAGTACTTC. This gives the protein CSVEDLRDEQYF.

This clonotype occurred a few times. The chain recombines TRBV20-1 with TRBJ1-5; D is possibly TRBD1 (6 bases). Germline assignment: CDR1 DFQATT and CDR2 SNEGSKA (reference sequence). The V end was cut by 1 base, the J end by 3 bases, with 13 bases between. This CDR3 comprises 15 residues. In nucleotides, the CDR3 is TGCAGTGCTAGAGTCGCGGGGGGCCCCAATCAGCCCCAGCATTTT. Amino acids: CSARVAGGPNQPQHF.

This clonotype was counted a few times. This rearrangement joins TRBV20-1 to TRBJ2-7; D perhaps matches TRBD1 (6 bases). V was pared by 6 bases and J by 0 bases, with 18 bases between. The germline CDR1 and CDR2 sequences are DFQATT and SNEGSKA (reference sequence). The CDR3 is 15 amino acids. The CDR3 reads CSATPGQGSSYEQYF. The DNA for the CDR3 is TGCAGTGCAACCCCGGGGCAGGGGAGCTCCTACGAGCAGTACTTC.

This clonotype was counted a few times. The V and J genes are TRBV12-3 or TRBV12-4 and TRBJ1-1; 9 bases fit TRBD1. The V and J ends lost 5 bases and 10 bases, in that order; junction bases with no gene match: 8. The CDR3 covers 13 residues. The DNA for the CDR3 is TGTGCCAGCAGTAGCCGACAGGGGGTATCAGCTTTCTTT. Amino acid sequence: CASSSRQGVSAFF.

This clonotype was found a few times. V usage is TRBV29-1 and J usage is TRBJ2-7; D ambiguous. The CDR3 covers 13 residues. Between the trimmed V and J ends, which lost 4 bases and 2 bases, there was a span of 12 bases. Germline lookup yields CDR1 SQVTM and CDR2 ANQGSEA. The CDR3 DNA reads TGCAGCGTTGTGGCCGTAATGCCCTACGAGCAGTACTTC. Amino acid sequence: CSVVAVMPYEQYF.

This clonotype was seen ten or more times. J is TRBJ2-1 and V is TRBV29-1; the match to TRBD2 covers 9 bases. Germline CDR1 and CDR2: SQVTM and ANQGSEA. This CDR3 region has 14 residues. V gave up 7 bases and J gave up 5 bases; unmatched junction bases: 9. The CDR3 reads CSGSRTSDNNEQFF. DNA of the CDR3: TGCAGCGGATCCAGGACTAGCGATAACAATGAGCAGTTCTTC.

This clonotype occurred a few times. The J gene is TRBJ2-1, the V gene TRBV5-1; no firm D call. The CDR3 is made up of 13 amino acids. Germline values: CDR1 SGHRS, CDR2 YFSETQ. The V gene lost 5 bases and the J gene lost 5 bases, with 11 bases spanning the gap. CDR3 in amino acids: CASSPRIDNEQFF. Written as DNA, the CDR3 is TGCGCCAGCAGTCCGAGAATCGACAATGAGCAGTTCTTC.

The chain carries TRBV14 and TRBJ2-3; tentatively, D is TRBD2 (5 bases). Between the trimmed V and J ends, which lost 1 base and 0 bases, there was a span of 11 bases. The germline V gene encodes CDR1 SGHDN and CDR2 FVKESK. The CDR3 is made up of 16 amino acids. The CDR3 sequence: CASSQARAESTDTQYF. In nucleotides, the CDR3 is TGTGCCAGCAGCCAAGCGAGGGCGGAAAGCACAGATACGCAGTATTTT. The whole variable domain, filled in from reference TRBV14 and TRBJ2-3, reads EAGVTQFPSHSVIEKGQTVTLRCDPISGHDNLYWYRRVMGKEIKFLLHFVKESKQDESGMPNNRFLAERTGGTYSTLKVQPAELEDSGVYFCASSQARAESTDTQYFGPGTRLTVL.

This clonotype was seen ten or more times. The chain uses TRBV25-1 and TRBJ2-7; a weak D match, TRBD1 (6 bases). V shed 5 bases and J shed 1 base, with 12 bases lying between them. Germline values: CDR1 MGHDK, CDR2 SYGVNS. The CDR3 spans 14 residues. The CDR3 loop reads CASSTWTDSYEQYF. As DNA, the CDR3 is TGTGCCAGCAGTACCTGGACAGATTCCTACGAGCAGTACTTC.

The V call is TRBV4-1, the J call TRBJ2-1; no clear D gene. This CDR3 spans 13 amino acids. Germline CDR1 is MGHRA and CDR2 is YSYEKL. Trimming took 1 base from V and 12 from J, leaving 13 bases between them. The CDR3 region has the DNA TGCGCCAGCAGCCAAGGCATCGGTGTAGGGCAGTTCTTC. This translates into CASSQGIGVGQFF.

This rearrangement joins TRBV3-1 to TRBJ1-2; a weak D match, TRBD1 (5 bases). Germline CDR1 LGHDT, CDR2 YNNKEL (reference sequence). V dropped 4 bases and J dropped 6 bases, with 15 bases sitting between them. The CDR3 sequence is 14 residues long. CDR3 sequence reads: CASSRLGGVNGYTF. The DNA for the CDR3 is TGTGCCAGCAGCCGGCTGGGGGGAGTTAATGGCTACACCTTC.

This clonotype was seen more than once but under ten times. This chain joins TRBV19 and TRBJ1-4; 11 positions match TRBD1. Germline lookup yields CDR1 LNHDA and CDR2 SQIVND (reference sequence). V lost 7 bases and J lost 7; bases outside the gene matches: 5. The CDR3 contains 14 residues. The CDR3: CASMDRGPVEKLFF. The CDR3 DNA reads TGTGCCAGTATGGACAGGGGGCCGGTTGAAAAACTGTTTTTT.

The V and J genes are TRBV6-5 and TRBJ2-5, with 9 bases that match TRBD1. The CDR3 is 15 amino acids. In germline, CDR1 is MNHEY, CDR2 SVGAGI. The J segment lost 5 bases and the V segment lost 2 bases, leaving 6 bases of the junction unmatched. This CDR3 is CASSYLTGGGETQYF. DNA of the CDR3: TGTGCCAGCAGTTACCTGACAGGGGGGGGTGAGACCCAGTACTTC.

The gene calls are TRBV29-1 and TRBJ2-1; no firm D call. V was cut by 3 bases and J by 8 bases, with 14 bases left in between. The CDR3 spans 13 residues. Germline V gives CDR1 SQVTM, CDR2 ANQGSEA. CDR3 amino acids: CSVDPNASDEQFF. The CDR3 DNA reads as TGCAGCGTTGATCCCAATGCAAGTGATGAGCAGTTCTTC.

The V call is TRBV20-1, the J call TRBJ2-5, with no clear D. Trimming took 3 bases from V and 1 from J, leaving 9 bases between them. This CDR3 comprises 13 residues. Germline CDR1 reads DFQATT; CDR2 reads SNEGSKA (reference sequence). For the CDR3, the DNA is TGCAGTGCTAGGCGGCATGGCCAAGAGACCCAGTACTTC. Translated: CSARRHGQETQYF.

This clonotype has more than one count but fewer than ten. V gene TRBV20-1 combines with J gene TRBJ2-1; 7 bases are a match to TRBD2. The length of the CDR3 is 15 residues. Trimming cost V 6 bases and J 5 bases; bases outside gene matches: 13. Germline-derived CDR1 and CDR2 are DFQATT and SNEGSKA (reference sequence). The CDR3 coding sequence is TGCAGTGCCGAGGGAGGGCTAGCGGACCACAATGAGCAGTTCTTC. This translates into CSAEGGLADHNEQFF.

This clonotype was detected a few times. DNA of the CDR3: TGTGCCAGCAGTTACAGGAGAAATGATCAGCCCCAGCATTTT. This sequence encodes CASSYRRNDQPQHF. The V call is TRBV6-2 or TRBV6-3, the J call TRBJ1-5; the D is unclear. The CDR3 extends over 14 amino acids. Germline loops: CDR1 MNHEY, CDR2 SVGEGT. V lost 2 bases to trimming and J lost 5 bases, with 10 bases between them.

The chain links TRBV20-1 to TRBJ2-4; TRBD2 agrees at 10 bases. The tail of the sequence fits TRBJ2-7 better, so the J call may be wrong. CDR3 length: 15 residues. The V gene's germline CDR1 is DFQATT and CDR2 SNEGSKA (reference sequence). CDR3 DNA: TGCAGTGCCATACGGACTAGCGGTGGGACCTACGAGCAGTACTTC. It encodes CSAIRTSGGTYEQYF.

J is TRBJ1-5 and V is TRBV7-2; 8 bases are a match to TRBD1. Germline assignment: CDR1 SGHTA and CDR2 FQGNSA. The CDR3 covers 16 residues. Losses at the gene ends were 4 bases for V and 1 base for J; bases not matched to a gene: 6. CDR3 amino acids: CASSSRTGRSNQPQHF. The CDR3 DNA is TGTGCCAGCAGCTCGCGGACAGGGAGGAGCAATCAGCCCCAGCATTTT.

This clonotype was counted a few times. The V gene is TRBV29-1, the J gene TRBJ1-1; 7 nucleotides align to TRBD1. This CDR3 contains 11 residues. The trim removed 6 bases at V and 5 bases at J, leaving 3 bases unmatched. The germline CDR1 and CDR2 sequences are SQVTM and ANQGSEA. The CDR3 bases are TGCAGCGTGACAGGGTGGACTGAAGCTTTCTTT. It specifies CSVTGWTEAFF.

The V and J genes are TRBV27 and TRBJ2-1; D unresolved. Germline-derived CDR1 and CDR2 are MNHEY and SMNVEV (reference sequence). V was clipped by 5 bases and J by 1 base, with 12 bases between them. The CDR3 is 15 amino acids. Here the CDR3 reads CASSPAVRSYNEQFF. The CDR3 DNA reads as TGTGCCAGCAGTCCCGCTGTCCGATCCTACAATGAGCAGTTCTTC.

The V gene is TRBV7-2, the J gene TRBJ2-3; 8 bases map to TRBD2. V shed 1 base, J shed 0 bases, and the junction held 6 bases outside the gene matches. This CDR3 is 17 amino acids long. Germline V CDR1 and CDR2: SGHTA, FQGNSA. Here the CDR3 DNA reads TGTGCCAGCAGCTTAGATTGGCTAGCGGGTAGCACAGATACGCAGTATTTT. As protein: CASSLDWLAGSTDTQYF.

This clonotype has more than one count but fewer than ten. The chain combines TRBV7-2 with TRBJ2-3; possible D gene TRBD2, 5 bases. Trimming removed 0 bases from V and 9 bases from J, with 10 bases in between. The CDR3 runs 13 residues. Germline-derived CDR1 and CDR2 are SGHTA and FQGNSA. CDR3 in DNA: TGTGCCAGCAGCTTAGCGGAGGTTGCAACGCAGTATTTT. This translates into CASSLAEVATQYF.

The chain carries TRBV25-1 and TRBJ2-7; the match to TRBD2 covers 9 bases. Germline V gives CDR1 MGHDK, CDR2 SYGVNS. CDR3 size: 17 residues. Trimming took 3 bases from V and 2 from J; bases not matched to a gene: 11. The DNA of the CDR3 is TGTGCCAGCAGTGACAATAAAGGGCCTAGCGGGACCTACGAGCAGTACTTC. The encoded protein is CASSDNKGPSGTYEQYF.

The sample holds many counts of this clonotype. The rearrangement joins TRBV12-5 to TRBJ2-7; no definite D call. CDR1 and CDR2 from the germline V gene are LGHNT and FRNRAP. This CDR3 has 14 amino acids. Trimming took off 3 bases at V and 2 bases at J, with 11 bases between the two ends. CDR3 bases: TGTGCTAGTGGTTTTGGGCCGATTACCTACGAGCAGTACTTC. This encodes CASGFGPITYEQYF. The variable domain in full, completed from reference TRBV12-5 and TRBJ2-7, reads DARVTQTPRHKVTEMGQEVTMRCQPILGHNTVFWYRQTMMQGLELLAYFRNRAPLDDSGMPKDRFSAEMPDATLATLKIQPSEPRDSAVYFCASGFGPITYEQYFGPGTRLTVT.

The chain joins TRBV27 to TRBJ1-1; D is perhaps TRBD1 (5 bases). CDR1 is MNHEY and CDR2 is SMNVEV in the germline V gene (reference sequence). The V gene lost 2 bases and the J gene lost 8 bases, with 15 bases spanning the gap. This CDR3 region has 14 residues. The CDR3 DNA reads TGTGCCAGCAGTTTACACCACGCGGGGGAAGAAGCTTTCTTT. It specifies CASSLHHAGEEAFF.

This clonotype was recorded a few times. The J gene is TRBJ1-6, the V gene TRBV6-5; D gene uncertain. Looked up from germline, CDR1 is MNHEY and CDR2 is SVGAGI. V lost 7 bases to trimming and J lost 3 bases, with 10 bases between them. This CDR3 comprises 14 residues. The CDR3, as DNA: TGTGCCAGCACCGTCGGGCACTATAATTCACCCCTCCACTTT. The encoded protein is CASTVGHYNSPLHF.